The sequence of this TCR beta chain was determined in a study of regulatory T cells in long-lasting Graves disease. General study findings and limits: Comparison showed that persistent patients shared more public clonotypes (about 2,600) than new patients (roughly 1,000).

Germline CDR1 reads MGHRA; CDR2 reads YSYEKL. Trimming removed 1 base from V and 4 bases from J; junction bases left unmatched: 6. This CDR3 region has 16 residues. Arm-PCR with iRepertoire HTBI primers amplified the CDR3 regions for these TCR beta libraries. TCRdb called the multiplex PCR reads again in MiXCR, with one record for every CDR3 protein. This sample yields over 350,000 distinct CDR3 sequences, of which about 15% are seen a single time; about 7.6% belongs to the top ten. The time point here: newly diagnosed GD, antithyroid drugs for less than 3 months. RNA isolated from PBMCs was used to make the TCR library. As concerns this clonotype: Its antigen is not identified.

The same data also contributed to another study, on T cells in Graves' hyperthyroidism and ophthalmopathy. That source adds: Stable disease denoted Graves' hyperthyroidism without ophthalmopathy progression within 18 months. HTBI primers were used for first-round RT-PCR of the TCR CDR3.

The sequence derives from a middle-aged woman with Graves disease. The V and J genes are TRBV4-1 and TRBJ2-2, with 7 bases aligning to TRBD2. The sample here was peripheral blood mononuclear cells (PBMCs), taken at new diagnosis, from a patient treated with antithyroid drugs. As DNA, the CDR3 is TGCGCCAGCAGCCAAGTTTGGACTAGAGGCACCGGGGAGCTGTTTTTT. Translating gives CASSQVWTRGTGELFF.